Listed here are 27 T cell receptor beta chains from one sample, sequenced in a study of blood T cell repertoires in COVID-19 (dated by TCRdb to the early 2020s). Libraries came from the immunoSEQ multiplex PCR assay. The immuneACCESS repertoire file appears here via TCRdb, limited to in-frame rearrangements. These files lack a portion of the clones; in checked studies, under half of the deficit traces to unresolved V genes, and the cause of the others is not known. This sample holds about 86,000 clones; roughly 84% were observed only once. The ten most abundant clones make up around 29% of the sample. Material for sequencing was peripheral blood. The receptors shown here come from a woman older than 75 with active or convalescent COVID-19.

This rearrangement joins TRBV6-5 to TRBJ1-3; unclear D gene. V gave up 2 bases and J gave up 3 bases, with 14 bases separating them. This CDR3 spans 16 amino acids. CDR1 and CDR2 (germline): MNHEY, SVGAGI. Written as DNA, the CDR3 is TGTGCCAGCAGTTACGGGCAGGTATCCCGTGGAAACACCATATATTTT. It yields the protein CASSYGQVSRGNTIYF.

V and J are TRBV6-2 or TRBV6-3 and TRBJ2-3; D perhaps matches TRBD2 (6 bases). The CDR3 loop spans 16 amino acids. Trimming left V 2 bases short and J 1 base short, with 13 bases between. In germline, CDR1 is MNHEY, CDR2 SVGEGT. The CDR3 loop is CASSYRTIWGTDTQYF. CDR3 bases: TGTGCCAGCAGTTACAGGACTATCTGGGGCACAGATACGCAGTATTTT.

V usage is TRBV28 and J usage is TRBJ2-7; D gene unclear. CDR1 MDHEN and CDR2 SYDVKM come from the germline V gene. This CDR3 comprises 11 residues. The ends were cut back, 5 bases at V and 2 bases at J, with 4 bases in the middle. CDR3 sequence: CASSPAYEQYF. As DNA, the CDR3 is TGTGCCAGCAGTCCCGCCTACGAGCAGTACTTC.

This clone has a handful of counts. CDR3 protein: CASSQRTHNEQFF. In nucleotides, the CDR3 is TGTGCCAGCAGTCAGAGGACTCATAATGAGCAGTTCTTC. The V and J genes are TRBV6-5 and TRBJ2-1, with D maybe TRBD2 (5 bases). V was shortened by 5 bases and J by 7 bases, with 12 bases between the two germline ends. Germline-derived CDR1 and CDR2 are MNHEY and SVGAGI. CDR3 size: 13 residues.

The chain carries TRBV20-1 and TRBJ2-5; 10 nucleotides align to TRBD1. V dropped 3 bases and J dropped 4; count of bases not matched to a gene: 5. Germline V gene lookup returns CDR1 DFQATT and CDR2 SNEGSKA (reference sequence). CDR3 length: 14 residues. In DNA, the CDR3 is TGCAGTGCTAGTCGCGACAGGGGGCGAGAGACCCAGTACTTC. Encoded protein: CSASRDRGRETQYF.

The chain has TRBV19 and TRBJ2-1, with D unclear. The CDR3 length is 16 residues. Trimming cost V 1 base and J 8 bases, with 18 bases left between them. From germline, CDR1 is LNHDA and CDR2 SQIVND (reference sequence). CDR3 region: CASSIVPGQTRDEQFF. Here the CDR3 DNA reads TGTGCCAGTAGTATAGTCCCCGGTCAGACTCGGGATGAGCAGTTCTTC.

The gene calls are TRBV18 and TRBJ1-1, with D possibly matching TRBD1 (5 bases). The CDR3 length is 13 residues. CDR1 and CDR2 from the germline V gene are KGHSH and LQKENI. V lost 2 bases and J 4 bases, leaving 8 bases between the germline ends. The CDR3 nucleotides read TGTGCCAGCTCACCAACAGGAAGCACTGAAGCTTTCTTT. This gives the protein CASSPTGSTEAFF.

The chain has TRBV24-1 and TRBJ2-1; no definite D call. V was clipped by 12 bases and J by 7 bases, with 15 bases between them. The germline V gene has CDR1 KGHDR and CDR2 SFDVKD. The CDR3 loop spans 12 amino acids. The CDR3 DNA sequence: TGTGCCGCCGCGAGTTATGCTAATGAGCAGTTCTTC. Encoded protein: CAAASYANEQFF.

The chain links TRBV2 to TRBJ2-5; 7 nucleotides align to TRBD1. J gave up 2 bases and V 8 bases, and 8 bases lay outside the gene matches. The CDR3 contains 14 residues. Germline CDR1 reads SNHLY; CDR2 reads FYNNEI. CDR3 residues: CASRGTVQQETQYF. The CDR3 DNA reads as TGTGCCAGCCGAGGGACAGTCCAACAAGAGACCCAGTACTTC.

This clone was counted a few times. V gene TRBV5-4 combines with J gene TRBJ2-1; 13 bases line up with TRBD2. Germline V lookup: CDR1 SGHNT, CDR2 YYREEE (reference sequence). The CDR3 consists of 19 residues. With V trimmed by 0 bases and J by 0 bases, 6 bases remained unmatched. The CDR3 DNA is TGTGCCAGCAGCTTGGGGACTAGCGGGAGAAGGAGCTCCTACAATGAGCAGTTCTTC. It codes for CASSLGTSGRRSSYNEQFF. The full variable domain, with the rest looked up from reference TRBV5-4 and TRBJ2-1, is ETGVTQSPTHLIKTRGQQVTLRCSSQSGHNTVSWYQQALGQGPQFIFQYYREEENGRGNFPPRFSGLQFPNYSSELNVNALELDDSALYLCASSLGTSGRRSSYNEQFFGPGTRLTVL.

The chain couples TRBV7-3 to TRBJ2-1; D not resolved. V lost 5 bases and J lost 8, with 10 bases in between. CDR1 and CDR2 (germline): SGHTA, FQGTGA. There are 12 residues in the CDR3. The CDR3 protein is CASSPAGYEQFF. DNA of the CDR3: TGTGCCAGCAGCCCTGCAGGTTATGAGCAGTTCTTC.

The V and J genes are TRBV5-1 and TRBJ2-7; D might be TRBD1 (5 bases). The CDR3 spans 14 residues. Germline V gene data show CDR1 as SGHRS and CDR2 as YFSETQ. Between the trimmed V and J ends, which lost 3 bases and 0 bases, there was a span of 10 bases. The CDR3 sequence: CASSYTTASYEQYF. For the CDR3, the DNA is TGCGCCAGCAGCTATACGACAGCCTCCTACGAGCAGTACTTC. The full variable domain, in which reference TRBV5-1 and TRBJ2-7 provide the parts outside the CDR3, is KAGVTQTPRYLIKTRGQQVTLSCSPISGHRSVSWYQQTPGQGLQFLFEYFSETQRNKGNFPGRFSGRQFSNSRSEMNVSTLELGDSALYLCASSYTTASYEQYFGPGTRLTVT.

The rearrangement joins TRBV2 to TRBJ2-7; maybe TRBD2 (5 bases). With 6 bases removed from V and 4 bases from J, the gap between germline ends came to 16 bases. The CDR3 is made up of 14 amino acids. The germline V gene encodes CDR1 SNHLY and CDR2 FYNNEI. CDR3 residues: CASRLATGPYEQYF. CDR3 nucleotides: TGTGCCAGCAGGTTAGCGACGGGCCCTTACGAGCAGTACTTC. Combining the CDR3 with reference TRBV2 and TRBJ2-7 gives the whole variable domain EPEVTQTPSHQVTQMGQEVILRCVPISNHLYFYWYRQILGQKVEFLVSFYNNEISEKSEIFDDQFSVERPDGSNFTLKIRSTKLEDSAMYFCASRLATGPYEQYFGPGTRLTVT.

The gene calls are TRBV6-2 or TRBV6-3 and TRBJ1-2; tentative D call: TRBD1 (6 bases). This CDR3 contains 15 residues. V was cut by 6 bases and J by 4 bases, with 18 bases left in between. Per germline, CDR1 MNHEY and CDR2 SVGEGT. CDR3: CASRYEGRGAYGYTF. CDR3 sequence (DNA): TGTGCCAGCAGATACGAGGGCAGGGGCGCCTATGGCTACACCTTC.

CDR3 sequence: CASSPPLEPGTEAFF. CDR3 nucleotide sequence: TGTGCCAGCAGCCCCCCATTGGAGCCGGGCACTGAAGCTTTCTTT. The genes are TRBV7-9 and TRBJ1-1; D not resolved. CDR3 size: 15 residues. Germline CDR1 and CDR2: SEHNR and FQNEAQ (reference sequence). V lost 5 bases and J lost 4, with 17 bases in between.

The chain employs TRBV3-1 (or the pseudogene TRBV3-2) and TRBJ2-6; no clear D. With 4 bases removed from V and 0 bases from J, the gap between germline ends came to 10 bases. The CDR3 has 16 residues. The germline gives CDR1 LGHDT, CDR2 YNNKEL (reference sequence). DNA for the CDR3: TGTGCCAGCAGCCCCGTATTTTCCTCTGGGGCCAACGTCCTGACTTTC. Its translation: CASSPVFSSGANVLTF.

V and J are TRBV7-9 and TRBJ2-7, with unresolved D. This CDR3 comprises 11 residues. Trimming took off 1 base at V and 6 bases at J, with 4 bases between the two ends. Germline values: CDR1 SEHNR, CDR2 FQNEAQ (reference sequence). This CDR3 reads CASSLGPEQYF. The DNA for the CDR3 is TGTGCCAGCAGCTTAGGGCCCGAGCAGTACTTC.

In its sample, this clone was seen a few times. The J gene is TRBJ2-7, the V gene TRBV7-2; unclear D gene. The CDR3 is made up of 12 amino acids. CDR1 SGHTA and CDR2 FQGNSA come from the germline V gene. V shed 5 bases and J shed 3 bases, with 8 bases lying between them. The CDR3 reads CASSPLNYEQYF. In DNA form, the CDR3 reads TGTGCCAGCAGCCCACTTAACTACGAGCAGTACTTC.

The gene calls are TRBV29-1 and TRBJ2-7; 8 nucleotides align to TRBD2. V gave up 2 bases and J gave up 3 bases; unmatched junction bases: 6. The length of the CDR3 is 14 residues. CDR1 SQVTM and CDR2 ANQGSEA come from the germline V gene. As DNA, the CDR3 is TGCAGCGTTGAACCAAGCGGGAGTGGCTACGAGCAGTACTTC. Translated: CSVEPSGSGYEQYF.

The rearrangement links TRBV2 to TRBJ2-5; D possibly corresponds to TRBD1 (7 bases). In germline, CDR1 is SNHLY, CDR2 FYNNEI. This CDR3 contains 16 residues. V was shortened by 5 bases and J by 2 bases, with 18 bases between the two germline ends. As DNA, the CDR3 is TGTGCCAGCAGTCTGTACCACGCGGGACAGCAAGAGACCCAGTACTTC. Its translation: CASSLYHAGQQETQYF.

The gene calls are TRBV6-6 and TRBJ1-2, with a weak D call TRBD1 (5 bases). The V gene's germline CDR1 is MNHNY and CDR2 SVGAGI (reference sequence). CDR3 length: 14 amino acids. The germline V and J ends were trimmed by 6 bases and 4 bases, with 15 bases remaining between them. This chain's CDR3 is CASSYIQGAYGYTF. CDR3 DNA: TGTGCCAGCAGCTATATCCAAGGGGCCTATGGCTACACCTTC.

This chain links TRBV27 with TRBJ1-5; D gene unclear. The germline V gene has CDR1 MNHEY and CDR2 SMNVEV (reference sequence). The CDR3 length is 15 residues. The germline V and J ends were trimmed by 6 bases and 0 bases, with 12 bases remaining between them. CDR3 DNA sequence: TGTGCCAGCAGCCCGGACTCCCGTAGCAATCAGCCCCAGCATTTT. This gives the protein CASSPDSRSNQPQHF.

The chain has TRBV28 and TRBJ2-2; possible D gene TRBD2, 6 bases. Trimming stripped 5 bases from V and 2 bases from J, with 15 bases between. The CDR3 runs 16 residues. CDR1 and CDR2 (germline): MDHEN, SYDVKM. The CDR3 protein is CASSIHVGGNTGELFF. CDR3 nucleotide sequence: TGTGCCAGCAGTATCCATGTCGGGGGAAACACCGGGGAGCTGTTTTTT.

CDR3 in DNA: TGTGCCAGCAGCCCCGGGACTAGCGCCTACGAGCAGTACTTC. It specifies CASSPGTSAYEQYF. This chain uses TRBV3-1 (or the pseudogene TRBV3-2) with TRBJ2-7; 10 bases line up with TRBD2. J lost 2 bases, V lost 4 bases, and 2 bases had no gene match. This CDR3 contains 14 residues. Germline-derived CDR1 and CDR2 are LGHDT and YNNKEL (reference sequence).

The CDR3 bases are TGTGCCAGCAGCCAAGGCGGGGGGGCTTTTAGGGCCCAGTACTTC. Its protein product is CASSQGGGAFRAQYF. The J gene is TRBJ2-5, the V gene TRBV3-1 (or the pseudogene TRBV3-2), with 9 positions matching TRBD2. CDR3 length: 15 residues. V was clipped by 1 base and J by 9 bases; unmatched bases: 9. CDR1 is LGHDT, CDR2 YNNKEL, per germline (reference sequence).

The CDR3 DNA reads TGTGCCAGCAGCTTGCGTGCGGGCACTGAAGCTTTCTTT. Translation gives CASSLRAGTEAFF. The V gene is TRBV5-6, the J gene TRBJ1-1, with D unclear. The CDR3 extends over 13 amino acids. Germline CDR1 SGHDT, CDR2 YYEEEE. Trimming removed 1 base at V and 4 bases at J, with 8 bases between.

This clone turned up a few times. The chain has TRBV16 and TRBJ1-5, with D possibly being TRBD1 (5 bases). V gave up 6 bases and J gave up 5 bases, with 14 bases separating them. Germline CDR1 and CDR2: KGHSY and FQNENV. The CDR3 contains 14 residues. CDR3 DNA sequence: TGTGCCAGCAGTCAGTCGGGGGTTGATCAGCCCCAGCATTTT. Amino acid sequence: CASSQSGVDQPQHF.